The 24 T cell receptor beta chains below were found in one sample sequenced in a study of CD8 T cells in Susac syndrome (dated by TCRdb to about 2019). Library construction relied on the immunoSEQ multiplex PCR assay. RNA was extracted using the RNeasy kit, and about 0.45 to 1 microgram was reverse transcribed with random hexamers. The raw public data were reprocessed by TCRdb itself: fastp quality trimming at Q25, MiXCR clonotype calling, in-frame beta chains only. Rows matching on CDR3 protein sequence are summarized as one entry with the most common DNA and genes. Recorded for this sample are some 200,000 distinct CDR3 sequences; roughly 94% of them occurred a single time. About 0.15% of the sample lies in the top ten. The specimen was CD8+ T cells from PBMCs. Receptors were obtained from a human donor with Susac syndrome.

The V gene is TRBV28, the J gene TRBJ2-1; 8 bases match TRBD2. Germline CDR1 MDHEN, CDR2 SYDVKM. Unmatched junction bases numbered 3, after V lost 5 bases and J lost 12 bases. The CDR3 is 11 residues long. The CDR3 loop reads CASSGTRSQFF. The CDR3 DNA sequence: TGTGCCAGCAGTGGGACTAGATCGCAGTTCTTC.

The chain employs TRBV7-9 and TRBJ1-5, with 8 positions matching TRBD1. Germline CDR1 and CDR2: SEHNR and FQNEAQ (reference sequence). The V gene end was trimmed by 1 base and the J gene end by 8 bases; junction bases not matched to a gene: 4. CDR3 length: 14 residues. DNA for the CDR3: TGTGCCAGCAGCTTAGGACAGGGGCAGGAGCCCCAGCATTTT. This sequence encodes CASSLGQGQEPQHF. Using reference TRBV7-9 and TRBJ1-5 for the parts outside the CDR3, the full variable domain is DTGVSQNPRHKITKRGQNVTFRCDPISEHNRLYWYRQTLGQGPEFLTYFQNEAQLEKSRLLSDRFSAERPKGSFSTLEIQRTEQGDSAMYLCASSLGQGQEPQHFGDGTRLSIL.

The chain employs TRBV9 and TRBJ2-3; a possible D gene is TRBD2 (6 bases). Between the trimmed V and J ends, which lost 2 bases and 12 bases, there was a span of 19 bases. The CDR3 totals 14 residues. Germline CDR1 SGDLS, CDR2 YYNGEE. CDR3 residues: CASSVGGAGHDQYF. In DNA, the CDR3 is TGTGCCAGCAGCGTGGGGGGAGCGGGCCACGATCAGTATTTT.

The CDR3: CASSLIRGLEQFF. CDR3 coding DNA: TGTGCCAGCAGCCTCATTAGGGGGCTGGAGCAGTTCTTC. The rearrangement joins TRBV3-1 to TRBJ2-1, with 7 bases identical to TRBD1. Germline V gives CDR1 LGHDT, CDR2 YNNKEL (reference sequence). V gave up 4 bases and J gave up 10 bases; unmatched junction bases: 7. The CDR3 runs to 13 residues.

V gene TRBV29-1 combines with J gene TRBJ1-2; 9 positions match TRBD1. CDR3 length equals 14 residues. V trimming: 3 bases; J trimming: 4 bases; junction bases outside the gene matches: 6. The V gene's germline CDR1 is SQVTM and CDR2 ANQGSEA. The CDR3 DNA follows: TGCAGCGTTGAGACTAGGACAGGGGTCTATGGCTACACCTTC. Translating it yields CSVETRTGVYGYTF.

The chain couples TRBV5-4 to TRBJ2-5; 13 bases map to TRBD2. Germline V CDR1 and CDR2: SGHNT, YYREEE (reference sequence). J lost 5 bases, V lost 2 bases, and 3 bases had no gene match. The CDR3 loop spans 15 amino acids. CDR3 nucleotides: TGTGCCAGCAGCTTTTGGACTAGCGGGGGTGAGACCCAGTACTTC. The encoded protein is CASSFWTSGGETQYF.

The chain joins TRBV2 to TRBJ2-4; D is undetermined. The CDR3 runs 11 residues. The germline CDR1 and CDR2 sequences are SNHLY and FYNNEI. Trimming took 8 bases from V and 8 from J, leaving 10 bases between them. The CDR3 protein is CASRLLHIQYF. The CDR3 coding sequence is TGTGCCAGCCGACTCCTTCACATTCAGTACTTC.

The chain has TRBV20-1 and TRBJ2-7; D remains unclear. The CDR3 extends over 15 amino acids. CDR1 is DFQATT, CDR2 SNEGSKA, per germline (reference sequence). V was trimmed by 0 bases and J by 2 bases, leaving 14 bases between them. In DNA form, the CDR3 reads TGCAGTGCTAGAGATCGGTCGTCGCAAACCTACGAGCAGTACTTC. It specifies CSARDRSSQTYEQYF.

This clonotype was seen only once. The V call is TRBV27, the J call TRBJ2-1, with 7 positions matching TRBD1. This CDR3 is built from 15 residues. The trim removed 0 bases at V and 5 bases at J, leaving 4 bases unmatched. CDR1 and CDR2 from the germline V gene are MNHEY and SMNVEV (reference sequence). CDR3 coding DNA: TGTGCCAGCAGTTTATCGACAGGGCTGCACAATGAGCAGTTCTTC. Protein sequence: CASSLSTGLHNEQFF.

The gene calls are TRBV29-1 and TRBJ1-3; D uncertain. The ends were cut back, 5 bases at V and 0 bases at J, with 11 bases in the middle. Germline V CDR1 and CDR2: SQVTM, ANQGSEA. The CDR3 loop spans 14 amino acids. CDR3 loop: CSVIDGNSGNTIYF. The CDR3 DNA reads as TGCAGCGTTATTGACGGCAACTCTGGAAACACCATATATTTT.

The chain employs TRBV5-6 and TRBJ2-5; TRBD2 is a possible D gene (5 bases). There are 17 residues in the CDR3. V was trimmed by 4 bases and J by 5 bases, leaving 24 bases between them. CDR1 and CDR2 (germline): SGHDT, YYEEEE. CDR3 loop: CASSALYEGEVGETQYF. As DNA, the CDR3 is TGTGCCAGCAGCGCCCTCTATGAGGGCGAAGTTGGGGAGACCCAGTACTTC.

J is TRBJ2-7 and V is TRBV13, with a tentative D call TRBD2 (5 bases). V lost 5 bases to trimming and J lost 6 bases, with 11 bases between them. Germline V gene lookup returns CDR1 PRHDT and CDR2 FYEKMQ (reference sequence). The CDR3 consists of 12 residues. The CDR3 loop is CASSGLSGEQYF. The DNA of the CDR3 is TGTGCCAGCAGCGGACTCAGCGGCGAGCAGTACTTC.

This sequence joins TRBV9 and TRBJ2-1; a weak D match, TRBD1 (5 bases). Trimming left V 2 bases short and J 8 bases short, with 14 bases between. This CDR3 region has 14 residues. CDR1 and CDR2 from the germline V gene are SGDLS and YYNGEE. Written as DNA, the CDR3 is TGTGCCAGCAGCGTCGAAGGGGCGCAGGATGAGCAGTTCTTC. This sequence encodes CASSVEGAQDEQFF.

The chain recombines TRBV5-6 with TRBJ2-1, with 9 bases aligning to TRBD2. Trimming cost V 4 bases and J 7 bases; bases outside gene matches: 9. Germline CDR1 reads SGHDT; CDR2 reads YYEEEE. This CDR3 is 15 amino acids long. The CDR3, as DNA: TGTGCCAGCAGCCACGCCGGGACTAGCAATAATGAGCAGTTCTTC. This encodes CASSHAGTSNNEQFF.

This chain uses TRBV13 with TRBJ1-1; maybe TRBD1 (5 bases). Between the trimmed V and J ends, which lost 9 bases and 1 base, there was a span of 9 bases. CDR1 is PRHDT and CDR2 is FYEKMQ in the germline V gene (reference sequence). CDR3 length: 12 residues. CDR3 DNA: TGTGCCAGACCAGGGACGAACACTGAAGCTTTCTTT. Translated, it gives CARPGTNTEAFF.

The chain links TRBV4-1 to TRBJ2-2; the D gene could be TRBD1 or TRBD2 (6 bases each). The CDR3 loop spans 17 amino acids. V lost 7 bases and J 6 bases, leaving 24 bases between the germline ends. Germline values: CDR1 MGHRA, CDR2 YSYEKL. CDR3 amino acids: CASTNSILGGKAGELFF. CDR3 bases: TGCGCCAGCACCAACTCCATTTTGGGGGGCAAGGCCGGGGAGCTGTTTTTT.

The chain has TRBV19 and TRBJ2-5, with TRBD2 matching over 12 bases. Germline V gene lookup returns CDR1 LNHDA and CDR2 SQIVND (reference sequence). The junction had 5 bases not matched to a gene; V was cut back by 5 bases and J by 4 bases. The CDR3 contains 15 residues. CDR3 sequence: CASSPLAGGRETQYF. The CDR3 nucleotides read TGTGCCAGTAGTCCCCTAGCGGGGGGGCGAGAGACCCAGTACTTC.

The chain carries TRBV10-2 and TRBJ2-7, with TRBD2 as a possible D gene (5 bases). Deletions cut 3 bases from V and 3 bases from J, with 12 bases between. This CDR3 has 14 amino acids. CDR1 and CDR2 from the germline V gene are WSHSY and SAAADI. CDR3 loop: CASSDSWSGYEQYF. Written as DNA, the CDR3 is TGCGCCAGCAGTGATAGTTGGAGCGGCTACGAGCAGTACTTC.

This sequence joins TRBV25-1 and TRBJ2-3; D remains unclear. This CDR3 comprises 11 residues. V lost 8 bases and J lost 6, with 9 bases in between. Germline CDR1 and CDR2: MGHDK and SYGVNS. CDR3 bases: TGTGCCAGCGACGCGTCTGATACGCAGTATTTT. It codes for CASDASDTQYF.

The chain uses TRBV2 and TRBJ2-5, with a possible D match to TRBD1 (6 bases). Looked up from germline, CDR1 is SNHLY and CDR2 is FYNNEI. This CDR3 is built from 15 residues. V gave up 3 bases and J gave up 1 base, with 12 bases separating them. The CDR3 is CASSERDTLQETQYF. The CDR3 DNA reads TGTGCCAGCAGTGAGAGGGACACCCTCCAAGAGACCCAGTACTTC.

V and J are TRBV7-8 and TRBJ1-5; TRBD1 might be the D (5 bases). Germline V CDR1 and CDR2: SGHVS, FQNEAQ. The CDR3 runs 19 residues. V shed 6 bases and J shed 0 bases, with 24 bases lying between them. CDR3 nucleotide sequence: TGTGCCAGCAGTCGAACGGGCAGCGTGGGGGTGACTAGCAATCAGCCCCAGCATTTT. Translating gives CASSRTGSVGVTSNQPQHF.

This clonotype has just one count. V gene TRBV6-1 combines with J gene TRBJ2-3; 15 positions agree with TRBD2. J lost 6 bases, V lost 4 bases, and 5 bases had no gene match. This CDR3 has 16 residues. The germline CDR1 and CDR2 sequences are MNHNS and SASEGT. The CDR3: CASSGTSGGATDTQYF. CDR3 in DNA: TGTGCCAGCAGTGGGACTAGCGGGGGGGCAACGGATACGCAGTATTTT.

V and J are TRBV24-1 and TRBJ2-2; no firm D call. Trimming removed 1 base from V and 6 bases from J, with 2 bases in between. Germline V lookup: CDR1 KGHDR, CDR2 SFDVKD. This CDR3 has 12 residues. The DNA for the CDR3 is TGTGCCACCAGTGATTTCGCCGGGGAGCTGTTTTTT. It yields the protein CATSDFAGELFF.

Here the CDR3 reads CSARDGLAGDEQYF. In DNA form, the CDR3 reads TGCAGTGCTAGAGATGGGCTAGCGGGGGACGAGCAGTACTTC. The V call is TRBV20-1, the J call TRBJ2-7; 10 bases match TRBD2. The J segment lost 5 bases and the V segment lost 0 bases, leaving 4 bases of the junction unmatched. Germline loops: CDR1 DFQATT, CDR2 SNEGSKA (reference sequence). This CDR3 is built from 14 residues.